This TCR beta chain comes out of a study of monozygotic twins with inflammatory bowel disease. The germline V gene encodes CDR1 DFQATT and CDR2 SNEGSKA (reference sequence). This CDR3 has 15 amino acids. General observations from the study: IBD patients had lower TCRbeta diversity (inverse Simpson) than healthy co-twins. Clonotype sharing was lower in IBD patients than healthy twins, most markedly with disease activity.

In preparing each TCR library, roughly 3,200 ng of total RNA was used. Each UMI, carrying a 6-nucleotide sample barcode, came from template switching. With the 5' RACE reads reprocessed, TCRdb shows one record per CDR3 protein and no DNA. Its table records some 200,000 distinct CDR3 sequences. Comments on this clonotype: What it binds is unknown.

The specimen was blood. The clonotype comes from a human donor with ulcerative colitis or Crohn's disease, or a healthy co-twin of an affected twin (not recorded which). The chain is built from TRBV20-1 and TRBJ2-1; lacking DNA, the TRBD1 call made by TCRdb goes unchecked. The CDR3 spells CSALSGGMSYNEQFF.